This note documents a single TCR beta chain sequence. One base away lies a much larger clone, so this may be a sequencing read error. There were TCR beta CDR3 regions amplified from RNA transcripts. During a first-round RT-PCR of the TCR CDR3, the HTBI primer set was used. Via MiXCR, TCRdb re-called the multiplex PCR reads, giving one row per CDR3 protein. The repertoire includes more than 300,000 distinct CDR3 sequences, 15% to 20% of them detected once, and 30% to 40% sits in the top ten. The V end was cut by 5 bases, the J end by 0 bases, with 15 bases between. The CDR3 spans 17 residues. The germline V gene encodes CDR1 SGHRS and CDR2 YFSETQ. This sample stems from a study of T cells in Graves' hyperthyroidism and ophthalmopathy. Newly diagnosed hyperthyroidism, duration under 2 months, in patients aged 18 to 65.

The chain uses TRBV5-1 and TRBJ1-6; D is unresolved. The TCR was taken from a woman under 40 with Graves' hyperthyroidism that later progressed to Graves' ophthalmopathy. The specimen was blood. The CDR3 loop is CASSNGEQSSYNSPLHF. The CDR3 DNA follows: TGCGCCAGCAGTAATGGAGAACAGAGCTCCTATAATTCACCCCTCCACTTT.